This T cell receptor beta chain was sequenced in a study of response to subunit inactivated influenza vaccine. Regarding the study as a whole: The authors suggested that few new T cells are recruited per seasonal influenza vaccination.

One entry per CDR3 protein results from TCRdb running MiXCR on the RT-PCR reads. The sample carries 710,000 or so distinct CDR3 sequences, more than 15% recorded once. This clonotype was seen a few times. The antigen remains unidentified. Trimming took 5 bases from V and 5 from J, leaving 18 bases between them. Germline assignment: CDR1 LNHDA and CDR2 SQIVND (reference sequence). The CDR3 is 15 residues long. This sequence was found in a man in his fifties who received an inactivated influenza vaccine. Sequencing used PBMCs from blood, obtained roughly 12 days after vaccination. The chain has TRBV19 and TRBJ1-1; D not resolved. In nucleotides, the CDR3 is TGTGCCAGTAGTCTGCGTTTTGTCGTGGGGACTGAAGCTTTCTTT. It yields the protein CASSLRFVVGTEAFF.